The TCR beta chain under discussion was sequenced for a study of T cells in Graves' hyperthyroidism and ophthalmopathy. Many counts were recorded for this clonotype. Its target is unknown. V gave up 7 bases and J gave up 8 bases; unmatched junction bases: 11. CDR1 is MNHEY, CDR2 SMNVEV, per germline (reference sequence). This CDR3 is built from 14 residues. RNA transcripts gave rise to amplified TCR beta CDR3 regions. With the HTBI primer set, the TCR CDR3 went through a first round of RT-PCR. One entry per CDR3 protein, called by TCRdb with MiXCR from the multiplex PCR reads. This sample has nearly 600,000 distinct CDR3 sequences, with 13% to 15% found just once. The cohort's ophthalmopathy patients, a group with duration under 3 months, had a Clinical Activity Score of at least 3 and a NOSPECS grade of at least 4. Used for diagnoses were clinical symptoms, serum thyroxine and TRAb, thyroid ultrasound and orbital computed tomography.

Findings and caveats of the study: Ophthalmopathy was predicted by the model a median of about 6.5 months ahead of onset.

This sequence joins TRBV27 and TRBJ2-1, with TRBD1 matching over 7 bases. The TCR originated in a woman aged 18-29 years with Graves' ophthalmopathy. The specimen sequenced was blood. The CDR3 DNA sequence: TGTGCCAGCAAACCTGGGGACAGTACGCATGAGCAGTTCTTC. Its protein is CASKPGDSTHEQFF.